The sequence of this T cell receptor beta chain was determined in a study of CD8 T cells in ankylosing spondylitis. General observations from the study: A subset of motif variants has previously been described in the synovial fluid and blood of reactive arthritis. Several highly homologous variants formed a TCR beta motif that appeared characteristic of ankylosing spondylitis blood.

In this sample, this clonotype turned up many times. Its antigen is unknown. This CDR3 spans 14 amino acids. V was pared by 5 bases and J by 2 bases, with 11 bases between. The germline V gene has CDR1 ENHRY and CDR2 SYGVKD. Quantitative 5'-RACE with molecular barcodes generated TCR beta libraries. TCRdb reprocessed the 5' RACE reads with MiXCR, giving one entry per CDR3 protein. The sample contains some 840,000 distinct CDR3 sequences, about 12% of which appear only once. The receptor's source is a male donor with ankylosing spondylitis. J is TRBJ2-3 and V is TRBV10-3; D not resolved. The sample was blood, either unsorted or a sorted T cell fraction (not recorded which). The CDR3 is CAISPTLVTDTQYF. CDR3 sequence (DNA): TGTGCCATCAGTCCGACCCTGGTCACAGATACGCAGTATTTT.